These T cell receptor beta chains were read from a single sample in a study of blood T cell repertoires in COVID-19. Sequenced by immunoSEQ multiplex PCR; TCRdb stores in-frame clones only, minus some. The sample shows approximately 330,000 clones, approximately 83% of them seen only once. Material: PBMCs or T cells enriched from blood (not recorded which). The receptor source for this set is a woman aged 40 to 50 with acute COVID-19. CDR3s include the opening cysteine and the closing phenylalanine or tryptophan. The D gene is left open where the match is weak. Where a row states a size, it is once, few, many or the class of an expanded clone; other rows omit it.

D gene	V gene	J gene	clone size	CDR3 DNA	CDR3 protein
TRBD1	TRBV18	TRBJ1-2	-	TGTGCCAGCTCACCAACAGGGGGCTTCAACTATGGCTACACCTTC	CASSPTGGFNYGYTF
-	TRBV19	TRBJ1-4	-	TGTGCCACCTCGACAGCCCCCTCGAATGAAAAACTGTTTTTT	CATSTAPSNEKLFF
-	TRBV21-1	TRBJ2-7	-	TGTGCCAGCAGTACGGCGGGACTGCACTCCTACGAGCAGTACTTC	CASSTAGLHSYEQYF
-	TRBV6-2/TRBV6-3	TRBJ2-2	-	TGTGCCAGCAGTTATAATGTAGCGTGGACCGGGGAGCTGTTTTTT	CASSYNVAWTGELFF
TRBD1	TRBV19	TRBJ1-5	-	TGTGCCAGTAGTCCTCCGCCCTCAGGGGGCATCGGCAATCAGCCCCAGCATTTT	CASSPPPSGGIGNQPQHF
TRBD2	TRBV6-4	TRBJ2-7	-	TGTGCCAGCAGTGACCTAGCGGGAGAGCAGTACTTC	CASSDLAGEQYF
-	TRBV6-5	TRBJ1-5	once	TGTGCCAGCCAGGGCAATCAGCCCCAGCATTTT	CASQGNQPQHF
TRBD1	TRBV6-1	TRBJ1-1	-	TGTGCCAGCAGTGACCAGGGGGACACTGAAGCTTTCTTT	CASSDQGDTEAFF
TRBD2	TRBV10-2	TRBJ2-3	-	TGCGCCAGCAGAATAACTAGCGGGGGCGGGATAGATACGCAGTATTTT	CASRITSGGGIDTQYF
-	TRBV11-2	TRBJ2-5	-	TGTGCCAGCAGCTTAGGAGCGCGGGCCGACCAAGAGACCCAGTACTTC	CASSLGARADQETQYF
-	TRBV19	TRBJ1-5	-	TGTGCCAGTAGCCAGGGAAGCAATCAGCCCCAGCATTTT	CASSQGSNQPQHF
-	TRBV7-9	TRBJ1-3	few	TGTGCCAGCAGCTTGGCCAGGGCGTCTGGAAACACCATATATTTT	CASSLARASGNTIYF
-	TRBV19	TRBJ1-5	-	TGTGCCAGTCAGACAGACATTCATCAGCCCCAGCATTTT	CASQTDIHQPQHF
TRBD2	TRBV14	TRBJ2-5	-	TGTGCCAGCAGCTTTCGACTAGCGGGAGTAGAGACCCAGTACTTC	CASSFRLAGVETQYF
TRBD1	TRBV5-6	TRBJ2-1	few	TGTGCCAGCAGCTTGGGGACAGGGCGCAACAATGAGCAGTTCTTC	CASSLGTGRNNEQFF
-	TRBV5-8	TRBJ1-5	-	TGTGCCAGCAGCTTAAGGAGGACCTCTAATCAGCCCCAGCATTTT	CASSLRRTSNQPQHF
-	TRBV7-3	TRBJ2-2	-	TGTGCCAGCAGCTTAAACCTAAACACCGGGGAGCTGTTTTTT	CASSLNLNTGELFF
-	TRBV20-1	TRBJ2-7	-	TGCAGTGCTCCCATCCCCCACGAGCAGTACTTC	CSAPIPHEQYF
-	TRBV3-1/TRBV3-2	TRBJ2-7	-	TGTGCCAGCAGCCAGACAGGAGAGCAGTACTTC	CASSQTGEQYF
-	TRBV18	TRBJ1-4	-	TGTGCCAGCTCCAAATCAGGACTTGAAAAACTGTTTTTT	CASSKSGLEKLFF
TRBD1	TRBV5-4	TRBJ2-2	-	TGTGCCAGCAGCCCCCCAGGGGGTGAGAACACCGGGGAGCTGTTTTTT	CASSPPGGENTGELFF
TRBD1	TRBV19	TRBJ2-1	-	TGTGCCAGTACGTCCGGGACAGGGAACCACAATGAGCAGTTCTTC	CASTSGTGNHNEQFF
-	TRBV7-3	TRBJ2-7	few	TGTGCCAGCAGCTTAGGAGGCGGGGGCCGCTACGAGCAGTACTTC	CASSLGGGGRYEQYF
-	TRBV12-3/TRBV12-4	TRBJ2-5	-	TGTGCCAGCAGTATGGACTCGATGGGGACCCAGTACTTC	CASSMDSMGTQYF
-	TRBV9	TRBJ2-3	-	TGTGCCAGCAGCGTAGAAGGGGGAGTCCCAGATACGCAGTATTTT	CASSVEGGVPDTQYF
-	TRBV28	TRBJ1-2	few	TGTGCCAGCAGTCCGACGGGGCAGGAGGGCTGCACCTTC	CASSPTGQEGCTF
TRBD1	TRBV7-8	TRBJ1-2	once	TGTGCCAGCAGCTCCTCCTTGGACAGGGCAACCTATGGCTACACCTTC	CASSSSLDRATYGYTF
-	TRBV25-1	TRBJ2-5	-	TGTGCCAGCAGTGACAGGAACCAAGAGACCCAGTACTTC	CASSDRNQETQYF
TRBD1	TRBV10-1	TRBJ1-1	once	TGCGCCAGCAGCTTTGACAGGGGAGGAGGTAAGCTGAACACTGAAGCTTTCTTT	CASSFDRGGGKLNTEAFF
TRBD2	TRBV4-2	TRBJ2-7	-	TGTGCCAGCAGCCAAGATTGGACTAGCGGGGGCTACGAGCAGTACTTC	CASSQDWTSGGYEQYF
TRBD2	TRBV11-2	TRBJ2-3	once	TGTGCCAGCAGCTTAAGGACTAGCTTTAGCACAGATACGCAGTATTTT	CASSLRTSFSTDTQYF
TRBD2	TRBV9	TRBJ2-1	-	TGTGCCAGCAGCGCGACGGGAGGCCCGTACAATGAGCAGTTCTTC	CASSATGGPYNEQFF
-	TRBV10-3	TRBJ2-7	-	TGTGCCATCAGTGAGATTTCTGGGCAGGGGGGCGAGCAGTACTTC	CAISEISGQGGEQYF
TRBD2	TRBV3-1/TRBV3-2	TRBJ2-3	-	TGTGCCAGCAGCCAGGAAGCCGTACTAGCGGGAGGAACAGATACGCAGTATTTT	CASSQEAVLAGGTDTQYF
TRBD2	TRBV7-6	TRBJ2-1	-	TGTGCCAGCAGCTTAGGGCTAGCGGGGAGCTCCTACAATGAGCAGTTCTTC	CASSLGLAGSSYNEQFF